The 14 T cell receptor beta chains given below trace back to one sample, sequenced in a study of neoadjuvant nivolumab and ipilimumab in lung cancer. The assay was immunoSEQ multiplex PCR, and TCRdb's table has in-frame clones only and misses some. The sample has 8,500 to 10,000 clones, 70% to 80% seen once. The specimen was tumor tissue, collected after neoadjuvant nivolumab, alone or with ipilimumab, at or shortly before surgery. The receptors were sampled from an adult with non-small cell lung cancer. Some clones in this sample may be carry-over from other donors' samples.

This chain uses TRBV6-5 with TRBJ2-7; D ambiguous. There are 13 residues in the CDR3. V shed 7 bases and J shed 1 base, with 11 bases lying between them. Germline V lookup: CDR1 MNHEY, CDR2 SVGAGI. The CDR3 is CASTDLLSYEQYF. CDR3 bases: TGTGCCAGCACCGACCTTTTATCCTACGAGCAGTACTTC.

The chain joins TRBV11-1 to TRBJ2-7, with D perhaps TRBD1 (5 bases). Between the trimmed V and J ends, which lost 5 bases and 3 bases, there was a span of 14 bases. CDR3 length: 14 amino acids. Germline loops: CDR1 SGHAT, CDR2 FQDESV (reference sequence). The CDR3 region has the DNA TGTGCCAGCAGCGGAAGGACACGCAACTACGAGCAGTACTTC. This codes for CASSGRTRNYEQYF.

V and J are TRBV5-1 and TRBJ2-7; weak D call: TRBD1 (6 bases). There are 15 residues in the CDR3. Germline values: CDR1 SGHRS, CDR2 YFSETQ. V was trimmed by 0 bases and J by 3 bases, leaving 13 bases between them. The CDR3: CASSLASGANYEQYF. CDR3 coding DNA: TGCGCCAGCAGCTTGGCCTCAGGGGCAAACTACGAGCAGTACTTC.

This clone has only one observation. V and J are TRBV5-1 and TRBJ2-3; TRBD1 might be the D (6 bases). The CDR3 is 14 amino acids. V dropped 5 bases and J dropped 6 bases, with 16 bases sitting between them. Germline lookup yields CDR1 SGHRS and CDR2 YFSETQ. CDR3 sequence reads: CASSFTGFWDTQYF. The DNA of the CDR3 is TGCGCCAGCAGTTTCACAGGGTTCTGGGATACGCAGTATTTT.

Details on this clone: One junction end does not reproduce the germline sequence, and a read error may be involved. This chain uses TRBV19 with TRBJ2-2, with D possibly being TRBD1 or TRBD2 (5 bases each). The CDR3 runs to 15 residues. Germline V gene lookup returns CDR1 LNHDA and CDR2 SQIVND (reference sequence). The CDR3, as DNA: TGTGCCAGTAGGCCCGGGACCAGCGACACCAGGGAGCTGTTTTTT. Translating it yields CASRPGTSDTRELFF.

The chain is built from TRBV5-1 and TRBJ2-7; D uncertain. Germline values: CDR1 SGHRS, CDR2 YFSETQ. The ends were cut back, 2 bases at V and 2 bases at J, with 8 bases in the middle. The CDR3 is 13 residues long. The CDR3 spells CASSFGPAYEQYF. The CDR3, as DNA: TGCGCCAGCAGCTTTGGACCTGCCTACGAGCAGTACTTC.

This clone counts as medium-sized. This rearrangement joins TRBV6-5 to TRBJ2-7, with 10 bases fitting TRBD1. Trimming took 4 bases from V and 6 from J; bases not matched to a gene: 6. The CDR3 runs to 14 residues. Germline values: CDR1 MNHEY, CDR2 SVGAGI. The CDR3 DNA reads TGTGCCAGCAGTTCCGGGACAGGGGATCGCGAGCAGTACTTC. Translated, it gives CASSSGTGDREQYF.

The CDR3 sequence: CAISESVSGGSPYEQYF. The CDR3 nucleotides are TGTGCCATCAGTGAGTCGGTAAGCGGGGGATCTCCCTACGAGCAGTACTTC. The gene calls are TRBV10-3 and TRBJ2-7; 8 bases map to TRBD2. CDR3 length equals 17 residues. Germline CDR1 is ENHRY and CDR2 is SYGVKD. V was clipped by 0 bases and J by 2 bases; unmatched bases: 9.

This clone was counted a few times. The V call is TRBV5-1, the J call TRBJ1-5; 7 bases match TRBD1. Looked up from germline, CDR1 is SGHRS and CDR2 is YFSETQ. V lost 4 bases, J lost 1 base, and 2 bases stayed unmatched. CDR3 length equals 14 residues. CDR3 bases: TGCGCCAGCAGCATGGGACAGAGCAATCAGCCCCAGCATTTT. Its protein is CASSMGQSNQPQHF. The entire variable domain, with the rest obtained from reference TRBV5-1 and TRBJ1-5, is as follows: KAGVTQTPRYLIKTRGQQVTLSCSPISGHRSVSWYQQTPGQGLQFLFEYFSETQRNKGNFPGRFSGRQFSNSRSEMNVSTLELGDSALYLCASSMGQSNQPQHFGDGTRLSIL.

The chain has TRBV6-1 and TRBJ1-1; no clear D. Trimming took off 5 bases at V and 1 base at J, with 8 bases between the two ends. The length of the CDR3 is 13 residues. Germline-derived CDR1 and CDR2 are MNHNS and SASEGT. The CDR3 here is CASSLASNTEAFF. Here the CDR3 DNA reads TGTGCCAGCAGTCTGGCCTCGAACACTGAAGCTTTCTTT.

This clone appeared a few times. The chain links TRBV7-9 to TRBJ1-1; 8 nucleotides match TRBD1. This CDR3 has 15 amino acids. J gave up 3 bases and V 1 base, and 4 bases lay outside the gene matches. Germline V lookup: CDR1 SEHNR, CDR2 FQNEAQ (reference sequence). CDR3 DNA: TGTGCCAGCAGCTTAGGGGAGACAGGGGACACTGAAGCTTTCTTT. Amino acid sequence: CASSLGETGDTEAFF. The variable domain in full, with the rest retrieved from reference TRBV7-9 and TRBJ1-1, is DTGVSQNPRHKITKRGQNVTFRCDPISEHNRLYWYRQTLGQGPEFLTYFQNEAQLEKSRLLSDRFSAERPKGSFSTLEIQRTEQGDSAMYLCASSLGETGDTEAFFGQGTRLTVV.

V usage is TRBV19 and J usage is TRBJ2-1; 7 bases match TRBD1. With 5 bases clipped from V and 6 bases from J, the junction kept 10 bases outside the gene matches. Looked up from germline, CDR1 is LNHDA and CDR2 is SQIVND (reference sequence). The CDR3 runs 15 residues. This chain's CDR3 is CASSSSDRVGNEQFF. In nucleotides, the CDR3 is TGTGCCAGTAGTTCTTCAGACAGGGTGGGCAATGAGCAGTTCTTC.

The gene calls are TRBV11-3 and TRBJ2-7; 14 bases fit TRBD2. Germline values: CDR1 SGHNT, CDR2 YENEEA. Trimming removed 5 bases from V and 12 bases from J; junction bases left unmatched: 6. CDR3 length equals 13 residues. The CDR3 bases are TGTGCCAGCAGCGGGACTAGCGGGAGTGCGCTGTACTTC. It codes for CASSGTSGSALYF. Based on the CDR3 plus reference TRBV11-3 and TRBJ2-7, the full variable domain is EAGVVQSPRYKIIEKKQPVAFWCNPISGHNTLYWYLQNLGQGPELLIRYENEEAVDDSQLPKDRFSAERLKGVDSTLKIQPAELGDSAVYLCASSGTSGSALYFGPGTRLTVT.

This clone was seen only a few times. The V and J genes are TRBV6-5 and TRBJ2-1, with 11 nucleotides matching TRBD2. The CDR3 has 13 amino acids. From germline, CDR1 is MNHEY and CDR2 SVGAGI. V shed 10 bases and J 5 bases; nucleotides not matched to a gene: 4. The CDR3 region is CATGTSGHNEQFF. CDR3 nucleotide sequence: TGTGCCACCGGGACTAGCGGACACAATGAGCAGTTCTTC.